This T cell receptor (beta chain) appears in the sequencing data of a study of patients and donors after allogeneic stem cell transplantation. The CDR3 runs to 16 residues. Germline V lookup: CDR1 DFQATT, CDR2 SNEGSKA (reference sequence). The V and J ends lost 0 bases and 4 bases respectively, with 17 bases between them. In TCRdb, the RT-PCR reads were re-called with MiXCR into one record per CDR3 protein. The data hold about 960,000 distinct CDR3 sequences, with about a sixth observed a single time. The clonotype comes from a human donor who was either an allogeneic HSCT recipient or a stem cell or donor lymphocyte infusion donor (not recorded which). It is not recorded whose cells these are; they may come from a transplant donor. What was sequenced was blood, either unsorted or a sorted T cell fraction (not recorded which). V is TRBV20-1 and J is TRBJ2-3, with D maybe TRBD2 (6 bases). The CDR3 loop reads CSARDPGGNHADTQYF. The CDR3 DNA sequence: TGCAGTGCTAGAGATCCTGGCGGGAATCATGCAGATACGCAGTATTTT.